This T cell receptor (beta chain) stems from a study of T cell changes during pregnancy in multiple sclerosis. With 2 bases clipped from V and 2 bases from J, the junction kept 10 bases outside the gene matches. The CDR3 is made up of 19 amino acids. Per the germline V gene, CDR1 is GTSNPN and CDR2 is SVGIG (reference sequence). The repertoire was sequenced with immunoSEQ multiplex PCR; TCRdb's copy has only in-frame clones and lacks some. This table holds more than 95,000 clones, 92% found once. This receptor was identified in a female donor with multiple sclerosis, enrolled in a pregnancy study. This specimen consisted of peripheral blood, obtained after pregnancy. V usage is TRBV30 and J usage is TRBJ2-6; 12 bases are shared with TRBD2. Written as DNA, the CDR3 is TGTGCCTGGAGTAGAAAGGCCGGACTAGCGGGGCCTGGGGCCAACGTCCTGACTTTC. This translates into CAWSRKAGLAGPGANVLTF.